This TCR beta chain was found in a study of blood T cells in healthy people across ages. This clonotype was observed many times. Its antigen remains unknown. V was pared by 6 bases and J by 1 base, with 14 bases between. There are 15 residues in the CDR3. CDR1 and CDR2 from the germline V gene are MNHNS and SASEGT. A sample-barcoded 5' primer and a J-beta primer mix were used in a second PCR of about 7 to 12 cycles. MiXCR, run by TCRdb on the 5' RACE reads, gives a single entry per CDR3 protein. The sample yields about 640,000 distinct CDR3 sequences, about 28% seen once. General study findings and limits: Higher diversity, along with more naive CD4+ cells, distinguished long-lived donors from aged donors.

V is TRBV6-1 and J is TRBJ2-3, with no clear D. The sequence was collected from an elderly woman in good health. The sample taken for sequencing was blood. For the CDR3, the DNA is TGTGCCAGCAGATTAGGTTCCGCTCGCACAGATACGCAGTATTTT. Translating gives CASRLGSARTDTQYF.